Below, 17 T cell receptor beta chains from the same sample are listed, as sequenced in a study of cytomegalovirus exposure and HLA in healthy donors. The PCR was carried out with 60 Vbeta primers and 13 Jbeta primers. The protocol was immunoSEQ multiplex PCR, while the TCRdb copy is restricted to in-frame clones and leaves out a portion. The sample has some 190,000 clones; 75% to 85% are singletons. The sample consisted of PBMCs. These receptors originate from a woman in her 50s in good health and CMV-seronegative.

V usage is TRBV4-3 and J usage is TRBJ1-2, with TRBD1 matching over 10 bases. V trimming: 4 bases; J trimming: 5 bases; junction bases outside the gene matches: 7. The CDR3 totals 15 residues. Germline V gives CDR1 LGHNA, CDR2 YSLEER. The CDR3 DNA follows: TGCGCCAGCAGCCCTTGGACAGGGGGGAATTATGGCTACACCTTC. Amino acid sequence: CASSPWTGGNYGYTF.

V gene TRBV11-1 combines with J gene TRBJ1-1, with a tentative D call TRBD1 (5 bases). The ends were cut back, 6 bases at V and 3 bases at J, with 11 bases in the middle. The germline V gene has CDR1 SGHAT and CDR2 FQDESV (reference sequence). The CDR3 runs to 13 residues. CDR3 protein: CASSWRGDTEAFF. The CDR3, as DNA: TGTGCCAGCAGTTGGAGGGGAGACACTGAAGCTTTCTTT.

The chain links TRBV7-8 to TRBJ2-7; TRBD1 agrees at 8 bases. This CDR3 is 15 amino acids long. Trimming removed 5 bases from V and 3 bases from J; junction bases left unmatched: 9. In germline, CDR1 is SGHVS, CDR2 FQNEAQ. DNA for the CDR3: TGTGCCAGCAGCCTGGAGGACAGGGCCGGCTACGAGCAGTACTTC. It yields the protein CASSLEDRAGYEQYF.

The chain joins TRBV6-6 to TRBJ2-3; D may be TRBD2 (6 bases). V lost 2 bases, J lost 4 bases, and 13 bases lay in between. The CDR3 totals 15 residues. The germline V gene has CDR1 MNHNY and CDR2 SVGAGI (reference sequence). The CDR3 sequence is CASSYGTLWADTQYF. CDR3 coding DNA: TGTGCCAGCAGTTACGGGACTCTTTGGGCAGATACGCAGTATTTT.

This chain joins TRBV18 and TRBJ1-3; D remains unclear. Trimming left V 6 bases short and J 2 bases short, with 17 bases between. The germline gives CDR1 KGHSH, CDR2 LQKENI. The CDR3 runs 16 residues. The CDR3 DNA follows: TGTGCCAGCTCGCTACAAAGTCAGAGGGCTGGAAACACCATATATTTT. Protein product: CASSLQSQRAGNTIYF.

CDR3 sequence: CSVVAGGAINGYTF. The CDR3 DNA is TGCAGCGTTGTTGCAGGGGGCGCGATTAATGGCTACACCTTC. V is TRBV29-1 and J is TRBJ1-2, with 8 bases identical to TRBD1. This CDR3 is built from 14 residues. The germline V gene has CDR1 SQVTM and CDR2 ANQGSEA. J lost 6 bases, V lost 4 bases, and 10 bases had no gene match. Full variable domain (missing parts from reference TRBV29-1 and TRBJ1-2): SAVISQKPSRDICQRGTSLTIQCQVDSQVTMMFWYRQQPGQSLTLIATANQGSEATYESGFVIDKFPISRPNLTFSTLTVSNMSPEDSSIYLCSVVAGGAINGYTFGSGTRLTVV.

The genes are TRBV29-1 and TRBJ2-3, with 10 bases aligning to TRBD2. J was trimmed by 8 bases and V by 5 bases; bases with no gene match: 13. Germline values: CDR1 SQVTM, CDR2 ANQGSEA. The CDR3 is 15 residues long. The CDR3 loop reads CSVSERGGRGVTQYF. CDR3 nucleotides: TGCAGCGTTTCTGAGCGGGGGGGCAGGGGAGTTACGCAGTATTTT.

The chain employs TRBV5-6 and TRBJ2-2, with a weak D call TRBD2 (7 bases). CDR1 is SGHDT, CDR2 YYEEEE, per germline. V was pared by 10 bases and J by 4 bases, with 20 bases between. CDR3 length: 15 amino acids. Written as DNA, the CDR3 is TGTGCCGGACCTCCGCGGGGGCGGGCCACCGGGGAGCTGTTTTTT. Protein product: CAGPPRGRATGELFF.

A single count supports this clone. J is TRBJ2-1 and V is TRBV5-6, with 7 positions matching TRBD1. Germline V gene lookup returns CDR1 SGHDT and CDR2 YYEEEE. V lost 0 bases and J lost 7; bases outside the gene matches: 7. This CDR3 is 15 amino acids long. CDR3 nucleotides: TGTGCCAGCAGCTTGGGCAGGGGGTTGATAAATGAGCAGTTCTTC. Translated, it gives CASSLGRGLINEQFF.

The chain uses TRBV14 and TRBJ2-3; the match to TRBD2 covers 15 bases. The CDR3 runs 20 residues. From germline, CDR1 is SGHDN and CDR2 FVKESK. The ends lost 4 bases at V and 1 base at J; junction bases unmatched: 12. CDR3 in DNA: TGTGCCAGCAGCCGGGGACTAGCGGGAGGAGGCATTGGCGGCACAGATACGCAGTATTTT. This translates into CASSRGLAGGGIGGTDTQYF.

The chain links TRBV12-5 to TRBJ1-5, with 7 bases matching TRBD1. Germline CDR1 and CDR2: LGHNT and FRNRAP. The CDR3 length is 16 residues. V shed 6 bases and J 3 bases; nucleotides not matched to a gene: 11. The CDR3 loop is CASGDPEGASNQPQHF. The DNA of the CDR3 is TGTGCTAGTGGGGATCCCGAGGGGGCCTCCAATCAGCCCCAGCATTTT.

The chain recombines TRBV19 with TRBJ1-2; 8 bases agree with TRBD1. Germline assignment: CDR1 LNHDA and CDR2 SQIVND (reference sequence). The CDR3 is 14 amino acids. Trimming cost V 6 bases and J 3 bases; bases outside gene matches: 6. CDR3 residues: CASRRTGYDYGYTF. DNA of the CDR3: TGTGCCAGTAGGAGGACAGGGTACGACTATGGCTACACCTTC.

The gene calls are TRBV6-6 and TRBJ1-5; 7 bases line up with TRBD1. The CDR3 is 14 amino acids. The V and J ends lost 2 bases and 4 bases, in that order; junction bases with no gene match: 2. The germline gives CDR1 MNHNY, CDR2 SVGAGI (reference sequence). CDR3 bases: TGTGCCAGCAGTTACGGGACAGAGAATCAGCCCCAGCATTTT. Its protein is CASSYGTENQPQHF.

This clone turned up a few times. This rearrangement joins TRBV4-1 to TRBJ1-1; D may be TRBD1 (6 bases). Germline CDR1 and CDR2: MGHRA and YSYEKL. Trimming shortened V by 3 bases and J by 6 bases, and 11 bases separated the two germline ends. There are 13 residues in the CDR3. The chain's CDR3 is CASSQLRTAEAFF. The DNA for the CDR3 is TGCGCCAGCAGCCAGTTACGGACAGCTGAAGCTTTCTTT.

This chain joins TRBV27 and TRBJ1-6; 7 bases are a match to TRBD1. CDR3 size: 15 residues. The germline CDR1 and CDR2 sequences are MNHEY and SMNVEV (reference sequence). After removal of 4 bases from V and 10 bases from J, the junction contained 10 bases not matched to a gene. CDR3 loop: CASSSRQGRGSPLHF. CDR3 sequence (DNA): TGTGCCAGCAGTTCCCGACAGGGAAGGGGGTCACCCCTCCACTTT.

This clone has only one observation. The rearrangement joins TRBV6-1 to TRBJ2-7, with D perhaps matching TRBD1 (6 bases). Germline CDR1 and CDR2: MNHNS and SASEGT. V was pared by 2 bases and J by 2 bases, with 16 bases between. CDR3 length equals 16 residues. CDR3 nucleotides: TGTGCCAGCAGTGAATGGGGGCGGACGCCGACCTACGAGCAGTACTTC. Translated, it gives CASSEWGRTPTYEQYF.

The genes are TRBV11-3 and TRBJ1-2; D possibly corresponds to TRBD1 (5 bases). Trimming left V 1 base short and J 3 bases short, with 12 bases between. This CDR3 region has 15 residues. CDR1 and CDR2 (germline): SGHNT, YENEEA. CDR3 in DNA: TGTGCCAGCAGCTTAGTTATAGGGGAAGACTATGGCTACACCTTC. This translates into CASSLVIGEDYGYTF.